A selection of T cell receptor beta chains follows, all from one sample in a study of blood T cells in healthy people across ages. TCRdb analysed the 5' RACE reads with MiXCR anew, one entry per CDR3 protein. The sample lists 1.8 million or so distinct CDR3 sequences, approximately 40% occurring once. The sample taken for sequencing was blood. These receptors all come from a human donor in good health. CDR3s include the opening cysteine and the closing phenylalanine or tryptophan. Each record gives: D gene, V gene, J gene, clone size, CDR3 protein, CDR3 DNA. A D gene is named only where the DNA matches it firmly. For some rows the clone size is stated as once, few or many, or as a class when expanded; others skip it.

TRBD2	TRBV5-1	TRBJ2-3	once	CASSSSGLAGGLGSDTQYF	TGCGCCAGCAGCAGCTCGGGACTAGCGGGGGGACTCGGTTCAGATACGCAGTATTTT
TRBD1	TRBV6-2/TRBV6-3	TRBJ1-5	.	CASSYASDRGGQPQHF	TGTGCCAGCAGTTACGCGTCCGACAGGGGGGGTCAGCCCCAGCATTTT
.	TRBV6-2/TRBV6-3	TRBJ2-6	.	CASSQVGVYSGANVLTF	TGTGCCAGCAGCCAGGTGGGGGTGTACTCTGGGGCCAACGTCCTGACTTTC
.	TRBV5-6	TRBJ1-2	few	CASSLNGIRLYGYTF	TGTGCCAGCAGCCTGAATGGGATCCGTCTCTATGGCTACACCTTC
.	TRBV27	TRBJ2-7	.	CASSPSRTGIHEQYF	TGTGCCAGCAGTCCCAGCAGGACGGGAATCCACGAGCAGTACTTC
.	TRBV7-2	TRBJ2-3	few	CASSLVGGIDTQYF	TGTGCCAGCAGCTTAGTAGGGGGTATTGATACGCAGTATTTT
.	TRBV27	TRBJ1-5	.	CASSLSAGWPQHF	TGTGCCAGCAGTTTATCGGCGGGTTGGCCCCAGCATTTT
.	TRBV29-1	TRBJ1-1	.	CSVVEGSTEAFF	TGCAGCGTTGTTGAGGGGAGCACTGAAGCTTTCTTT
.	TRBV2	TRBJ1-2	.	CASVLSPYGCTF	TGTGCCAGCGTTTTAAGTCCGTATGGCTGCACCTTC
.	TRBV20-1	TRBJ2-7	.	CSASRSKNEQYF	TGCAGTGCTAGTAGATCAAAGAACGAGCAGTACTTC
TRBD2	TRBV7-3	TRBJ2-2	few	CASSFRGGGELFF	TGTGCCAGCAGCTTCCGGGGGGGCGGGGAGCTGTTTTTT
.	TRBV4-3	TRBJ2-6	.	CASSPRTPPGANVLTF	TGCGCCAGCAGCCCTAGGACCCCTCCAGGGGCCAACGTCCTGACTTTC
.	TRBV28	TRBJ1-5	few	CASSLLGLSNQPQHF	TGTGCCAGCAGTTTACTGGGTCTTTCTAATCAGCCCCAGCATTTT
.	TRBV6-2/TRBV6-3	TRBJ2-7	.	CASSFPGNTKPLYEQYF	TGTGCCAGCAGTTTCCCCGGGAACACGAAGCCGCTCTACGAGCAGTACTTC
.	TRBV5-1	TRBJ2-7	.	CASSYNGAPTYEQYF	TGCGCCAGCAGCTATAACGGGGCCCCTACCTACGAGCAGTACTTC
TRBD1	TRBV20-1	TRBJ1-2	.	CSASTTGGSGYTF	TGCAGTGCTAGCACCACAGGGGGCTCTGGCTACACCTTC
TRBD1	TRBV27	TRBJ2-3	.	CASSLGTGGSRTDTQYF	TGTGCCAGCAGTTTAGGGACAGGGGGCAGTAGGACAGATACGCAGTATTTT